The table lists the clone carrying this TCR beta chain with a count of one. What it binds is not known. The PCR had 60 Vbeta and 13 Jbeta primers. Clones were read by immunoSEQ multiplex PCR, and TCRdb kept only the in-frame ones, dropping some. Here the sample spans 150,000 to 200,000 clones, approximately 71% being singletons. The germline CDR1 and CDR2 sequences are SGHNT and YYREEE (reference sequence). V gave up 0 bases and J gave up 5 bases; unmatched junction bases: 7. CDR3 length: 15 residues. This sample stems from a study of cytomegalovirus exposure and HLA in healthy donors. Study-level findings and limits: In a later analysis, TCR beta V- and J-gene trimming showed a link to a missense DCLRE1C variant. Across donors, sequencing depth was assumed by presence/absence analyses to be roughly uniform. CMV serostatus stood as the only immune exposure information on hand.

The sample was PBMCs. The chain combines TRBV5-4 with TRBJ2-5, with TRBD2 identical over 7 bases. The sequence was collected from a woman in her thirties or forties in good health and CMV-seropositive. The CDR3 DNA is TGTGCCAGCAGCTTGGGAATCGGGGGGATTGAGACCCAGTACTTC. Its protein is CASSLGIGGIETQYF.